This entry features one TCR beta chain sequence. What it binds is not known. Several immunoSEQ plates held equal portions of the genomic DNA taken from each subset. Method: immunoSEQ multiplex PCR; TCRdb's copy keeps in-frame clones and lacks some. The sample yields under 550,000 clones, 90% to 96% seen once. The CDR3 length is 16 residues. Germline V lookup: CDR1 LGHNA, CDR2 YNFKEQ. The V end lost 2 bases, the J end lost 7 bases, and 20 bases lay between the germline ends. Naive CD4+ cells were CD45RA-selected; the remaining cells were memory. This specimen comes from a study of shared clonotypes between healthy human individuals. General observations from the study: Estimated richness was generally greater in naive than memory subsets.

The rearrangement joins TRBV4-2 to TRBJ1-2; D is unclear. The receptor was isolated from a woman in her twenties or thirties in good health. The sequenced sample was naive CD4+ T cells sorted from blood. The subset was: CD45RA+ positively selected. The chain's CDR3 is CASSQSTLGGLGGYTF. CDR3 nucleotides: TGTGCCAGCAGCCAATCAACCCTTGGAGGCTTGGGTGGCTACACCTTC.